These T cell receptor beta chains were read from a single sample in a study of tumor-infiltrating lymphocytes in oesophageal squamous cell carcinoma. TCRdb re-called the PCR reads through MiXCR, storing one row per CDR3 protein. The sample lists over 8,500 distinct CDR3 sequences; under 60% were seen once. Sequencing was done on a sample of esophageal tumor tissue. The receptors were gathered from a female donor with esophageal squamous cell carcinoma. The CDR3 runs from the conserved cysteine through the conserved F or W. A D gene is named only where the DNA matches it firmly. The size entry is marked missing in some rows and otherwise reads once, few, many or a size class.

TRBV7-8	TRBJ2-5	many	NA	CASSFTETQYF	TGTGCCAGCAGCTTTACAGAGACCCAGTACTTC
TRBV12-3/TRBV12-4	TRBJ2-7	NA	TRBD2	CASRESGRDNEQYF	TGTGCCAGCAGAGAGAGCGGGAGGGACAATGAGCAGTACTTC
TRBV5-5	TRBJ2-1	many	TRBD2	CASSLPSGGAGDEQFF	TGTGCCAGCAGCTTACCTAGCGGGGGGGCAGGGGATGAGCAGTTCTTC
TRBV7-2	TRBJ2-4	NA	NA	CASSLLGGQYF	TGTGCCAGCAGCTTACTAGGCGGGCAGTACTTC
TRBV11-1	TRBJ2-1	NA	NA	CASSWDDVTYNEQFF	TGTGCCAGCAGCTGGGACGACGTAACCTACAATGAGCAGTTCTTC
TRBV5-5	TRBJ1-6	NA	NA	CASSLADSHNSPLHF	TGTGCCAGCAGCTTGGCTGACAGCCATAATTCACCCCTCCACTTT
TRBV7-9	TRBJ2-5	many	NA	CASSLGVGGGRETQYF	TGTGCCAGCAGCTTAGGCGTAGGGGGGGGTCGGGAGACCCAGTACTTC
TRBV10-3	TRBJ2-1	NA	NA	CAISGTLAPSSYNEQFF	TGTGCCATCAGTGGTACTCTAGCGCCGAGCTCCTACAATGAGCAGTTCTTC
TRBV2	TRBJ2-3	many	NA	CASSEQAQNTDTQYF	TGTGCCAGCAGTGAGCAAGCTCAAAACACAGATACGCAGTATTTT
TRBV7-6	TRBJ2-7	NA	NA	CASSLGGAGSSYEQYF	TGTGCCAGCAGCTTAGGGGGGGCGGGATCGTCCTACGAGCAGTACTTC
TRBV7-9	TRBJ2-7	many	NA	CASSLNQLEPYEQYF	TGTGCCAGCAGCTTGAATCAATTGGAACCCTACGAGCAGTACTTC
TRBV7-3	TRBJ2-5	NA	NA	CASSRQAGEETQYF	TGTGCCAGCAGTCGACAGGCTGGCGAGGAGACCCAGTACTTC
TRBV12-5	TRBJ1-2	many	TRBD1	CASGLALGQGGDGYTF	TGTGCTAGTGGTTTGGCCTTAGGACAGGGAGGTGATGGCTACACCTTC
TRBV7-2	TRBJ2-1	NA	NA	CASSAVSSYNEQFF	TGTGCCAGCAGCGCGGTTAGCTCCTACAATGAGCAGTTCTTC
TRBV7-9	TRBJ2-1	large	NA	CASSPQTAPNEQFF	TGTGCCAGCAGCCCACAGACAGCGCCGAATGAGCAGTTCTTC
TRBV7-8	TRBJ2-3	few	NA	CASSSPTDTQYF	TGTGCCAGCAGCTCACCTACGGATACGCAGTATTTT
TRBV7-6	TRBJ2-4	few	TRBD2	CASSQNLGTSLNTGELYF	TGTGCTAGCAGCCAGAATCTAGGGACTAGCCTGAACACCGGGGAGCTGTACTTC
TRBV20-1	TRBJ2-1	many	NA	CSARDQGGPLEQFF	TGCAGTGCTAGAGATCAGGGGGGTCCGCTTGAGCAGTTCTTC